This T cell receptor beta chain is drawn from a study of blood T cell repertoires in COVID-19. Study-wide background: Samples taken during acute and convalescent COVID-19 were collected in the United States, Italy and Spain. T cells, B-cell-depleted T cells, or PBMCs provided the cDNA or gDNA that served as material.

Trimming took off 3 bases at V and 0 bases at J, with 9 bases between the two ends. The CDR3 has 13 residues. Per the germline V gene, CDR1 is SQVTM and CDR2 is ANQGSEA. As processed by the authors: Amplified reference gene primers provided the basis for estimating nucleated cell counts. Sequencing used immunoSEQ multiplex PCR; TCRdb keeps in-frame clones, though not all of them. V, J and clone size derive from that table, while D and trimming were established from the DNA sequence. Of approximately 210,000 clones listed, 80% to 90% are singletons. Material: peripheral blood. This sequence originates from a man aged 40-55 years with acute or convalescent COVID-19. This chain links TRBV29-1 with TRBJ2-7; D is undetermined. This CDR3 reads CSVEEPSSYEQYF. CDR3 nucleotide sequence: TGCAGCGTTGAGGAGCCTAGCTCCTACGAGCAGTACTTC.